The 15 T cell receptor beta chains reported below all come from one sample, sequenced in a study of blood T cell repertoires in COVID-19. Profiling relied on immunoSEQ multiplex PCR, and the TCRdb table lists in-frame clones only, not all of them. The data hold 250,000 to 350,000 clones, with around four fifths observed a single time. The sample consisted of peripheral blood. These receptors all stem from a woman aged 50 to 60 with acute or convalescent COVID-19.

To note about this clone: Other DNA sequences from this sample encode an identical CDR3 as well. The J gene is TRBJ2-5, the V gene TRBV7-3; TRBD1 matches 8 bases. The V and J ends lost 3 bases and 5 bases, in that order; junction bases with no gene match: 5. This CDR3 spans 14 amino acids. Germline values: CDR1 SGHTA, CDR2 FQGTGA. CDR3 nucleotide sequence: TGTGCCAGCAGCTTTCAGGGGGCCGGGGAGACCCAGTACTTC. Its translation is CASSFQGAGETQYF.

In this sample, this clone turned up once. The chain links TRBV5-4 to TRBJ2-7; D is perhaps TRBD1 (6 bases). CDR3 length: 15 amino acids. V gave up 3 bases and J gave up 4 bases, with 17 bases separating them. Germline V lookup: CDR1 SGHNT, CDR2 YYREEE (reference sequence). The CDR3 sequence is CASSSRGGRVYEQYF. The CDR3 DNA reads TGTGCCAGCAGCTCTAGAGGGGGACGGGTGTACGAGCAGTACTTC.

This clone was counted between two and nine times. This chain uses TRBV7-2 with TRBJ1-1; 9 bases are a match to TRBD1. Germline V gives CDR1 SGHTA, CDR2 FQGNSA. V gave up 5 bases and J gave up 6 bases; unmatched junction bases: 7. This CDR3 is built from 14 residues. The CDR3 sequence is CASSQGQGGAEAFF. CDR3 in DNA: TGTGCCAGCAGCCAGGGACAGGGAGGAGCTGAAGCTTTCTTT.

This chain links TRBV2 with TRBJ1-6; TRBD1 is a possible D gene (6 bases). Germline V lookup: CDR1 SNHLY, CDR2 FYNNEI. Deletions cut 5 bases from V and 7 bases from J, with 9 bases between. This CDR3 comprises 13 residues. CDR3 loop: CASSSDRNSPLHF. For the CDR3, the DNA is TGTGCCAGCAGTAGCGACAGGAATTCACCCCTCCACTTT.

The chain couples TRBV5-1 to TRBJ1-5, with unresolved D. V was cut by 0 bases and J by 6 bases, with 10 bases left in between. Per germline, CDR1 SGHRS and CDR2 YFSETQ. The CDR3 spans 14 residues. The CDR3 here is CASSLENFGQPQHF. Here the CDR3 DNA reads TGCGCCAGCAGCTTGGAGAATTTCGGTCAGCCCCAGCATTTT.

CDR3 DNA: TGTGCCAGCAGCGCCCAGGTCGGTGAAAAACTGTTTTTT. This translates into CASSAQVGEKLFF. This sequence joins TRBV9 and TRBJ1-4, with D unclear. This CDR3 is built from 13 residues. Germline values: CDR1 SGDLS, CDR2 YYNGEE. Trimming shortened V by 3 bases and J by 7 bases, and 10 bases separated the two germline ends.

This chain uses TRBV24-1 with TRBJ1-1; D gene ambiguous. Per germline, CDR1 KGHDR and CDR2 SFDVKD. CDR3 length equals 14 residues. Trimming shortened V by 2 bases and J by 4 bases, and 10 bases separated the two germline ends. Here the CDR3 DNA reads TGTGCCACCAGTGATTCGCGGTCGGGCACTGAAGCTTTCTTT. Translated: CATSDSRSGTEAFF.

The chain carries TRBV10-3 and TRBJ1-6; a possible D gene is TRBD1 (5 bases). The CDR3 sequence is 17 residues long. V was shortened by 0 bases and J by 4 bases, with 13 bases between the two germline ends. The germline gives CDR1 ENHRY, CDR2 SYGVKD. Here the CDR3 DNA reads TGTGCCATCAGTGAGTCGATGGGGGGGAGGTATAATTCACCCCTCCACTTT. Protein sequence: CAISESMGGRYNSPLHF.

The rearrangement uses TRBV7-2 and TRBJ1-5, with 7 bases matching TRBD1. With 6 bases clipped from V and 2 bases from J, the junction kept 7 bases outside the gene matches. Germline V CDR1 and CDR2: SGHTA, FQGNSA. The CDR3 has 15 amino acids. The CDR3 spells CASSFGTAGNQPQHF. CDR3 in DNA: TGTGCCAGCAGTTTCGGGACAGCGGGCAATCAGCCCCAGCATTTT.

The chain is built from TRBV5-1 and TRBJ2-2, with a possible D match to TRBD2 (6 bases). From germline, CDR1 is SGHRS and CDR2 YFSETQ. The ends were cut back, 4 bases at V and 4 bases at J, with 14 bases in the middle. There are 15 residues in the CDR3. The CDR3 DNA is TGCGCCAGCAGCGAAACCGCGGGACGCACCGGGGAGCTGTTTTTT. Translating it yields CASSETAGRTGELFF.

The V call is TRBV5-1, the J call TRBJ2-1; no reliable D call. V was shortened by 0 bases and J by 2 bases, with 9 bases between the two germline ends. CDR3 length: 15 residues. Germline V lookup: CDR1 SGHRS, CDR2 YFSETQ. CDR3 sequence: CASSLGGPAYNEQFF. The CDR3 DNA reads TGCGCCAGCAGCTTGGGTGGGCCGGCCTACAATGAGCAGTTCTTC. Full variable domain (rest looked up from reference TRBV5-1 and TRBJ2-1): KAGVTQTPRYLIKTRGQQVTLSCSPISGHRSVSWYQQTPGQGLQFLFEYFSETQRNKGNFPGRFSGRQFSNSRSEMNVSTLELGDSALYLCASSLGGPAYNEQFFGPGTRLTVL.

The chain couples TRBV5-1 to TRBJ2-5; D not resolved. The CDR3 contains 14 residues. Germline V gene lookup returns CDR1 SGHRS and CDR2 YFSETQ. V was clipped by 0 bases and J by 2 bases, with 8 bases between them. CDR3 residues: CASSLGSSQETQYF. CDR3 coding DNA: TGCGCCAGCAGCTTGGGTTCTAGTCAAGAGACCCAGTACTTC.

The chain couples TRBV7-2 to TRBJ2-7; TRBD2 is a possible D gene (5 bases). Trimming stripped 5 bases from V and 3 bases from J, with 14 bases between. The CDR3 length is 14 residues. Germline lookup yields CDR1 SGHTA and CDR2 FQGNSA. CDR3 residues: CASSNQPGDYEQYV. The CDR3 nucleotides read TGTGCCAGCAGCAATCAGCCCGGGGACTACGAGCAGTACGTC.

The J gene is TRBJ1-2, the V gene TRBV6-5, with a possible D match to TRBD1 (5 bases). This CDR3 is 15 amino acids long. Trimming cost V 3 bases and J 7 bases, with 18 bases left between them. The germline V gene has CDR1 MNHEY and CDR2 SVGAGI. The CDR3 coding sequence is TGTGCCAGCAGTTATACCCAGGGCAGGGATGCTGGCTACACCTTC. Its protein product is CASSYTQGRDAGYTF.

This chain uses TRBV6-2 or TRBV6-3 with TRBJ1-2; D ambiguous. The CDR3 extends over 14 amino acids. CDR1 is MNHEY and CDR2 is SVGEGT in the germline V gene. The ends were cut back, 2 bases at V and 2 bases at J, with 9 bases in the middle. CDR3 in amino acids: CASSYDLGNYGYTF. CDR3 sequence (DNA): TGTGCCAGCAGTTACGATCTCGGGAACTATGGCTACACCTTC.